This TCR beta chain was obtained from a study of T cell responses to AZD1222 COVID-19 vaccine. On the study more broadly: Pooling covered second doses at about 4 or about 12 weeks. Findings of the study overall: Clonal diversity may have been underestimated in mostly white British donors.

Per the germline V gene, CDR1 is SGHRS and CDR2 is YFSETQ. Between the trimmed V and J ends, which lost 8 bases and 2 bases, there was a span of 18 bases. This CDR3 is 15 amino acids long. Clones were sequenced by immunoSEQ multiplex PCR, and TCRdb holds only the in-frame ones, with some missing. The sample records 90,000 to 150,000 clones, around 82% being singletons. Note on this clone: Its antigen is currently unknown.

Sequences were derived from peripheral blood, sampled on day 0 of AZD1222 vaccination. V usage is TRBV5-1 and J usage is TRBJ2-3; D might be TRBD1 or TRBD2, each matching 5 bases. The clonotype originates from an adult in good health. The CDR3 nucleotides read TGCGCCAGTACATTCCGGGACCCTTTCACAGATACGCAGTATTTT. Translation gives CASTFRDPFTDTQYF.